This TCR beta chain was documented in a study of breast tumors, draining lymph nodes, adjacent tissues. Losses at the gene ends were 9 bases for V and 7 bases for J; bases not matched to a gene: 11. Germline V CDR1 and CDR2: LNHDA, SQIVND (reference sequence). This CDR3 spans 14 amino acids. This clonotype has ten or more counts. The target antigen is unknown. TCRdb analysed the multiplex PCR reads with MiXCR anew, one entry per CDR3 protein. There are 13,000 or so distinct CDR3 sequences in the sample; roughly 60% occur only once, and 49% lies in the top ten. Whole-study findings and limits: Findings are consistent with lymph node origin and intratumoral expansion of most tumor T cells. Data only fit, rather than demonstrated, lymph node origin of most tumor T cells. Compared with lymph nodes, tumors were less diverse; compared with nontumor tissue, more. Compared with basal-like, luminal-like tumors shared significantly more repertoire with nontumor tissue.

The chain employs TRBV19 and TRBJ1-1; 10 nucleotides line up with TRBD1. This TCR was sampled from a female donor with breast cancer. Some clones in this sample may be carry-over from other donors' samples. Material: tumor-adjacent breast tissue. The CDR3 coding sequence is TGTGCCAGCGGAGTCGGGACAGGGGTCGTTGAAGCTTTCTTT. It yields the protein CASGVGTGVVEAFF.